Below are 14 T cell receptor beta chains sequenced from a single sample in a study of response to subunit inactivated influenza vaccine. Each CDR3 protein gets one entry after TCRdb re-called the RT-PCR reads with MiXCR. The sample contains roughly 650,000 distinct CDR3 sequences, 15% to 18% of which appear only once. The sample was PBMCs from blood, taken 11 to 12 days after vaccination. All receptors come from a middle-aged man who received an inactivated influenza vaccine.

This chain uses TRBV11-2 with TRBJ2-4, with TRBD1 as a possible D gene (6 bases). Between the trimmed V and J ends, which lost 2 bases and 0 bases, there was a span of 11 bases. The CDR3 totals 16 residues. Per the germline V gene, CDR1 is SGHAT and CDR2 is FQNNGV. CDR3 coding DNA: TGTGCCAGCAGCTTAAGGGGGACACAAGCCAAAAACATTCAGTACTTC. This translates into CASSLRGTQAKNIQYF.

This CDR3 is CASSDVGTGWNTQYF. DNA for the CDR3: TGTGCCAGCAGTGATGTTGGGACAGGGTGGAATACGCAGTATTTT. This sequence joins TRBV25-1 and TRBJ2-3, with 9 bases matching TRBD1. The CDR3 spans 15 residues. V lost 3 bases to trimming and J lost 7 bases; unmatched junction nucleotides: 8. Germline CDR1 reads MGHDK; CDR2 reads SYGVNS.

This clonotype showed up many times. The V and J genes are TRBV5-1 and TRBJ2-3; 14 positions agree with TRBD2. V gave up 4 bases and J gave up 6 bases; unmatched junction bases: 7. The CDR3 length is 16 residues. From germline, CDR1 is SGHRS and CDR2 YFSETQ. CDR3 coding DNA: TGCGCCAGCAGCCCACGACTAGCGGGAGGGTTCGATACGCAGTATTTT. Translated: CASSPRLAGGFDTQYF. Full variable domain (rest looked up from reference TRBV5-1 and TRBJ2-3): KAGVTQTPRYLIKTRGQQVTLSCSPISGHRSVSWYQQTPGQGLQFLFEYFSETQRNKGNFPGRFSGRQFSNSRSEMNVSTLELGDSALYLCASSPRLAGGFDTQYFGPGTRLTVL.

In the case of this clonotype: At one end the junction does not follow the germline gene, possibly because of a read error. The CDR3: CAISKTGPYSKQPQHF. Here the CDR3 DNA reads TGTGCCATCAGCAAGACAGGGCCTTATAGCAAACAGCCCCAGCATTTT. This chain joins TRBV10-3 and TRBJ1-5; the match to TRBD1 covers 7 bases. This CDR3 comprises 16 residues. From germline, CDR1 is ENHRY and CDR2 SYGVKD.

The chain has TRBV5-1 and TRBJ2-7, with D perhaps matching TRBD1 or TRBD2 (6 bases each). The CDR3 spans 13 residues. Looked up from germline, CDR1 is SGHRS and CDR2 is YFSETQ. Trimming left V 7 bases short and J 1 base short, with 12 bases between. In DNA form, the CDR3 reads TGCGCCAGCGGAGGGGGGTCGTCCTACGAGCAGTACTTC. Protein product: CASGGGSSYEQYF. Filled out from reference TRBV5-1 and TRBJ2-7, the complete variable domain reads KAGVTQTPRYLIKTRGQQVTLSCSPISGHRSVSWYQQTPGQGLQFLFEYFSETQRNKGNFPGRFSGRQFSNSRSEMNVSTLELGDSALYLCASGGGSSYEQYFGPGTRLTVT.

This clonotype has ten or more counts. The gene calls are TRBV7-2 and TRBJ1-6, with 11 positions matching TRBD1. Germline CDR1 reads SGHTA; CDR2 reads FQGNSA. V was pared by 6 bases and J by 8 bases, with 9 bases of the junction left unmatched. The CDR3 sequence is 16 residues long. The DNA for the CDR3 is TGTGCCAGCAGTCCCGGACAGGGGGCTAATTATTCACCCCTCCACTTT. Its translation: CASSPGQGANYSPLHF.

The rearrangement links TRBV5-1 to TRBJ2-1; D is unclear. This CDR3 has 16 residues. Trimming stripped 0 bases from V and 7 bases from J, with 17 bases between. The germline CDR1 and CDR2 sequences are SGHRS and YFSETQ. The CDR3 region is CASSLAATRSGNEQFF. The DNA for the CDR3 is TGCGCCAGCAGCTTGGCAGCAACGCGGAGTGGTAATGAGCAGTTCTTC.

This clonotype appeared many times. The V and J genes are TRBV27 and TRBJ1-1, with D unresolved. This CDR3 spans 12 amino acids. The germline gives CDR1 MNHEY, CDR2 SMNVEV (reference sequence). V gave up 5 bases and J gave up 1 base, with 5 bases separating them. The CDR3 region is CASSRWNTEAFF. CDR3 nucleotide sequence: TGTGCCAGCAGTCGTTGGAACACTGAAGCTTTCTTT.

This clonotype showed up just a few times. The V and J genes are TRBV7-2 and TRBJ2-7; the match to TRBD2 covers 10 bases. V shed 5 bases, J shed 3 bases, and the junction held 7 bases outside the gene matches. Germline V gene data show CDR1 as SGHTA and CDR2 as FQGNSA. The CDR3 is 15 amino acids. CDR3 protein: CASSVTSGDDYEQYF. The CDR3 DNA reads as TGTGCCAGCAGCGTAACTAGCGGGGACGACTACGAGCAGTACTTC.

The chain is built from TRBV4-2 and TRBJ1-1; 10 bases fit TRBD1. In germline, CDR1 is LGHNA, CDR2 YNFKEQ. The CDR3 is 16 amino acids. J was trimmed by 4 bases and V by 4 bases; bases with no gene match: 9. The CDR3 DNA reads TGTGCCAGCAGCCTTGGGACAGGGGATTCTGGCACTGAAGCTTTCTTT. Protein sequence: CASSLGTGDSGTEAFF.

The rearrangement joins TRBV20-1 to TRBJ2-3; TRBD1 or TRBD2 may be the D gene (5 bases each). The V end lost 7 bases, the J end lost 6 bases, and 14 bases lay between the germline ends. The CDR3 loop spans 12 amino acids. The germline V gene encodes CDR1 DFQATT and CDR2 SNEGSKA (reference sequence). DNA for the CDR3: TGCAGTGTAGGGGCGAGGAGGGATACGCAGTATTTT. This sequence encodes CSVGARRDTQYF.

The V call is TRBV5-5, the J call TRBJ2-7, with D perhaps TRBD2 (6 bases). The germline gives CDR1 SGHKS, CDR2 YYEKEE (reference sequence). V was trimmed by 1 base and J by 3 bases, leaving 8 bases between them. The CDR3 is 13 amino acids. The DNA of the CDR3 is TGTGCCAGCAGCTTGCGGGGGATCTACGAGCAGTACTTC. It encodes CASSLRGIYEQYF.

Only a few counts were recorded for this clonotype. The genes are TRBV7-9 and TRBJ2-5, with 8 bases that match TRBD1. The CDR3 extends over 14 amino acids. Germline CDR1 and CDR2: SEHNR and FQNEAQ (reference sequence). V gave up 6 bases and J gave up 4 bases; unmatched junction bases: 7. In DNA, the CDR3 is TGTGCCAGCAGTGTAACAGGGGGGTCAGAGACCCAGTACTTC. This translates into CASSVTGGSETQYF.

This clonotype was picked up a small number of times. The J gene is TRBJ2-1, the V gene TRBV2; 7 bases align to TRBD2. CDR3 length: 16 residues. J lost 4 bases, V lost 2 bases, and 8 bases had no gene match. Germline CDR1 and CDR2: SNHLY and FYNNEI. CDR3 residues: CASSERKRAGYNEQFF. DNA of the CDR3: TGTGCCAGCAGTGAAAGAAAGCGAGCGGGGTACAATGAGCAGTTCTTC.